The 26 T cell receptor beta chains reported below all come from one sample, sequenced in a study of read filtering for tumor transcriptome and immune sequencing (dated by TCRdb to 2018 to 2020). TCRdb lists the instrument as Illumina HiSeq 4000. TCR libraries were constructed from 400 ng RNA using the Immunoverse kit, and molecular barcoded adaptors covering alpha/delta and beta/gamma chains were employed. TCRdb handled the public reads itself, with Q25 trimming in fastp and clone calling in MiXCR, and kept productive beta chains. Entries that share a CDR3 protein sequence are merged under the most common genes and DNA. This sample has over 25,000 distinct CDR3 sequences in its table, and roughly 14% of those were observed once. 44% of the sample comes from the top ten. Material: a population of CD138-negative cells sorted from bone marrow. Per the publication, the cell subset or site label means: bone marrow mononuclear cells depleted of CD138+ plasma/myeloma cells by negative magnetic selection. These receptors all come from a donor aged 40 or over with multiple myeloma.

This clonotype was found many times. The chain has TRBV19 and TRBJ2-7; 11 bases map to TRBD1. The CDR3 covers 19 residues. Germline V gene data show CDR1 as LNHDA and CDR2 as SQIVND (reference sequence). V lost 5 bases, J lost 2 bases, and 17 bases stayed unmatched. The CDR3 here is CASSPIGQGAGDRTYEQYF. CDR3 DNA: TGTGCCAGTAGTCCGATCGGACAGGGGGCGGGTGATAGGACCTACGAGCAGTACTTC.

This clonotype has at least ten counts. This chain connects TRBV7-2 to TRBJ2-1; possible D gene TRBD1, 7 bases. Trimming left V 1 base short and J 2 bases short, with 9 bases between. The length of the CDR3 is 15 residues. Germline CDR1 reads SGHTA; CDR2 reads FQGNSA. CDR3 DNA: TGTGCCAGCAGCTTAGGCGGGACAGCCTACAATGAGCAGTTCTTC. It specifies CASSLGGTAYNEQFF.

In regard to this clonotype: Since a much larger clone is just one base distant, this may be a read error. The gene calls are TRBV18 and TRBJ2-5, with a tentative D call TRBD1 (6 bases). The CDR3 has 14 residues. CDR1 and CDR2 (germline): KGHSH, LQKENI. The CDR3, as DNA: TGTGCCAGCTCACCCCGGGACATTCAAGAGACCCGGTACTTC. Residues: CASSPRDIQETRYF.

This clonotype was found many times. The V call is TRBV5-5, the J call TRBJ2-7; 11 bases map to TRBD2. The CDR3 is 17 residues long. The V gene's germline CDR1 is SGHKS and CDR2 YYEKEE (reference sequence). V shed 0 bases, J shed 6 bases, and the junction held 11 bases outside the gene matches. CDR3 bases: TGTGCCAGCAGCTTGGCGACTAGCGGGACTGACTCCGGCGAGCAGTACTTC. Encoded protein: CASSLATSGTDSGEQYF.

This clonotype has a count of ten or more. The genes are TRBV30 and TRBJ1-5; D is uncertain. Trimming removed 0 bases at V and 3 bases at J, with 6 bases between. CDR3 length equals 13 residues. Germline CDR1 is GTSNPN and CDR2 is SVGIG (reference sequence). This CDR3 is CAWSVPNNQPQHF. CDR3 coding DNA: TGTGCCTGGAGTGTACCTAACAATCAGCCCCAGCATTTT.

This clonotype was recorded at least ten times. The rearrangement uses TRBV3-1 and TRBJ2-1; no clear D gene. Per the germline V gene, CDR1 is LGHDT and CDR2 is YNNKEL (reference sequence). The CDR3 has 12 residues. V lost 0 bases and J lost 9, with 6 bases in between. The CDR3 sequence is CASSQDRFEQFF. The CDR3 bases are TGTGCCAGCAGCCAAGACAGATTTGAGCAGTTCTTC.

Turning to this clonotype: Relative to the germline gene, one junction end is altered; a read error may explain this. The chain is built from TRBV20-1 and TRBJ2-7; D perhaps matches TRBD1 (6 bases). This CDR3 comprises 13 residues. The germline CDR1 and CDR2 sequences are DFQATT and SNEGSKA (reference sequence). CDR3 loop: CSANPGVGYEPYF. The CDR3 nucleotides are TGCAGTGCTAACCCAGGGGTTGGCTACGAGCCGTACTTC.

Points on this clonotype: This likely came from a read error, as a far larger clone is one base away. The chain recombines TRBV6-6 with TRBJ2-3; TRBD1 matches 7 bases. The CDR3 runs 15 residues. From germline, CDR1 is MNHNY and CDR2 SVGAGI (reference sequence). The CDR3 sequence: CASRRQGMRMDTQCF. The CDR3 coding sequence is TGTGCCAGCAGACGACAGGGTATGCGAATGGATACGCAGTGTTTT.

As for this clonotype: A much larger clone differs by one base, so this may be a read error. The chain employs TRBV12-3 or TRBV12-4 and TRBJ2-1; D is undetermined. The CDR3 has 13 residues. The germline V and J ends were trimmed by 5 bases and 9 bases, with 14 bases remaining between them. The CDR3 sequence: CASSASAASEQFF. In DNA form, the CDR3 reads TGTGCCAGCAGTGCCTCGGCAGCCAGTGAGCAGTTCTTC.

The chain uses TRBV29-1 and TRBJ2-3, with D possibly being TRBD1 (6 bases). The V and J ends lost 6 bases and 2 bases respectively, with 15 bases between them. The CDR3 sequence is 14 residues long. Germline CDR1 SQVTM, CDR2 ANQGSEA. The CDR3 DNA sequence: TGCAGCGTCGACGAGCGGACAGACACAGATACGCAGTATTTT. As protein: CSVDERTDTDTQYF.

Ten or more counts support this clonotype. The rearrangement links TRBV10-3 to TRBJ1-1; 7 bases align to TRBD1. The ends lost 7 bases at V and 1 base at J; junction bases unmatched: 6. The CDR3 has 14 residues. Germline V gene lookup returns CDR1 ENHRY and CDR2 SYGVKD. CDR3 in DNA: TGTGCCATCATGGACAGGAACAGGAACACTGAAGCTTTCTTT. It codes for CAIMDRNRNTEAFF.

By share of the sample, this clonotype is large. This chain links TRBV5-4 with TRBJ2-5; D remains ambiguous. The CDR3 totals 13 residues. Germline lookup yields CDR1 SGHNT and CDR2 YYREEE (reference sequence). The V and J ends lost 0 bases and 3 bases respectively, with 6 bases between them. The CDR3 DNA follows: TGTGCCAGCAGCTTGGAGGCGGAAGAGACCCAGTACTTC. Translated: CASSLEAEETQYF.

This clonotype was detected ten times or more. The V and J genes are TRBV12-3 or TRBV12-4 and TRBJ1-1, with TRBD1 as a possible D gene (6 bases). V shed 7 bases and J shed 0 bases, with 12 bases lying between them. This CDR3 has 14 amino acids. The CDR3 sequence is CASTKQGMNTEAFF. The DNA for the CDR3 is TGTGCCAGCACCAAACAGGGTATGAACACTGAAGCTTTCTTT.

This clonotype was seen repeatedly, ten times or more. The chain employs TRBV18 and TRBJ1-1, with D unresolved. Germline CDR1 reads KGHSH; CDR2 reads LQKENI. The CDR3 totals 13 residues. V lost 4 bases and J 0 bases, leaving 6 bases between the germline ends. CDR3 coding DNA: TGTGCCAGCTCACTTCAATTGAACACTGAAGCTTTCTTT. Its translation: CASSLQLNTEAFF.

About this clonotype itself: With a far larger clone one base away, a read error is the likely cause. J is TRBJ2-7 and V is TRBV7-2, with D perhaps being TRBD1 or TRBD2 (6 bases each). V lost 1 base and J 7 bases, leaving 14 bases between the germline ends. The CDR3 runs to 14 residues. CDR1 and CDR2 (germline): SGHTA, FQGNSA. CDR3 nucleotide sequence: TGTGCCAGCAGCTTAGACTTGCGGGACAATGAGCAGTACTTC. Protein sequence: CASSLDLRDNEQYF.

Relative to its sample, this clonotype is medium-sized. In nucleotides, the CDR3 is TGTGCCAGCAGCTTGTCAGGGGTCACCTACAATGAGCAGTTCTTC. This translates into CASSLSGVTYNEQFF. The J gene is TRBJ2-1, the V gene TRBV5-4; the D gene is possibly TRBD1 (6 bases). CDR1 is SGHNT, CDR2 YYREEE, per germline (reference sequence). The CDR3 covers 15 residues. V was trimmed by 1 base and J by 2 bases, leaving 10 bases between them.

The table lists this clonotype with many counts. The missing conserved phenylalanine or tryptophan at the end of this CDR3 makes a read error likely. The chain joins TRBV4-1 to TRBJ2-7; the match to TRBD2 covers 7 bases. Trimming cost V 6 bases and J 6 bases; bases outside gene matches: 11. Germline V gene sequence: CDR1 MGHRA, CDR2 YSYEKL. The CDR3 runs to 14 residues. CDR3 sequence (DNA): TGCGCCAGCAGACCCACAGGTACGGGGGGCGAGCAGTACCTC. This encodes CASRPTGTGGEQYL.

This clonotype has a count of ten or more. The rearrangement uses TRBV10-3 and TRBJ2-2; D remains unclear. CDR1 is ENHRY, CDR2 SYGVKD, per germline. Trimming shortened V by 0 bases and J by 4 bases, and 12 bases separated the two germline ends. The CDR3 length is 16 residues. The CDR3 DNA is TGTGCCATCAGTGAGTCTATTGGCCAAAGCACCGGGGAGCTGTTTTTT. Amino acids: CAISESIGQSTGELFF.

This clonotype occurred a few times. A clone one base away is much larger, so this may be a read error. The final CDR3 position lacks the conserved phenylalanine or tryptophan, pointing to a likely read error. J is TRBJ2-1 and V is TRBV5-1; TRBD2 matches 8 bases. Losses at the gene ends were 2 bases for V and 8 bases for J; bases not matched to a gene: 3. Germline CDR1 is SGHRS and CDR2 is YFSETQ. The CDR3 covers 13 residues. CDR3: CASSLAGDYEQFL. The CDR3 coding sequence is TGCGCCAGCAGCTTAGCGGGAGATTATGAGCAGTTCCTC.

This clonotype was recorded many times. The chain couples TRBV20-1 to TRBJ2-7; 7 bases fit TRBD2. Per the germline V gene, CDR1 is DFQATT and CDR2 is SNEGSKA (reference sequence). The ends lost 3 bases at V and 5 bases at J; junction bases unmatched: 7. CDR3 size: 13 residues. The CDR3 DNA follows: TGCAGTGCTAGGGCGGGAGTAAGGGACGAGCAGTACTTC. This sequence encodes CSARAGVRDEQYF.

This clonotype was seen a few times. A read error is possible here, since a much larger clone lies one base away. This chain links TRBV19 with TRBJ1-5; a weak D match, TRBD1 (5 bases). The CDR3 runs 16 residues. Germline V lookup: CDR1 LNHDA, CDR2 SQIVND (reference sequence). The CDR3 is CACSIGQAGHFQPQHF. The CDR3 DNA reads as TGTGCCTGTAGTATAGGGCAAGCAGGGCACTTCCAGCCCCAGCATTTT.

This clonotype was counted ten times or more. This chain connects TRBV11-2 to TRBJ2-1; D is uncertain. CDR3 length: 14 amino acids. CDR1 is SGHAT, CDR2 FQNNGV, per germline. Deletions cut 0 bases from V and 7 bases from J, with 10 bases between. CDR3 region: CASSLDLEQNEQFF. CDR3 coding DNA: TGTGCCAGCAGCTTAGATCTGGAGCAGAATGAGCAGTTCTTC.

This chain joins TRBV4-2 and TRBJ2-7, with a tentative D call TRBD1 (6 bases). The CDR3 covers 16 residues. V shed 4 bases and J shed 4 bases, with 20 bases lying between them. The germline gives CDR1 LGHNA, CDR2 YNFKEQ. This CDR3 reads CASSRGARTDLYEQYF. The CDR3 DNA reads as TGTGCCAGCAGCCGAGGCGCGCGGACAGATCTTTACGAGCAGTACTTC.

This clonotype occurred many times. The chain's CDR3 is CSVGDPPGEQFF. The CDR3 DNA follows: TGCAGCGTCGGCGATCCACCCGGGGAGCAGTTCTTC. The chain uses TRBV29-1 and TRBJ2-1; unclear D gene. Germline CDR1 is SQVTM and CDR2 is ANQGSEA. With 6 bases removed from V and 10 bases from J, the gap between germline ends came to 16 bases. This CDR3 contains 12 residues.

This clonotype was picked up many times. The chain joins TRBV27 to TRBJ1-5; weak D call: TRBD1 (5 bases). Germline CDR1 and CDR2: MNHEY and SMNVEV (reference sequence). Trimming pared 6 bases from V and 9 bases from J, leaving 15 bases between. This CDR3 comprises 13 residues. The CDR3 bases are TGTGCCAGCAGAGATACGCAGGGCCGGCCCCAGCATTTT. It specifies CASRDTQGRPQHF.

V usage is TRBV3-1 and J usage is TRBJ2-1; D is perhaps TRBD2 (6 bases). V gave up 8 bases and J gave up 6 bases, with 20 bases separating them. Germline lookup yields CDR1 LGHDT and CDR2 YNNKEL (reference sequence). This CDR3 is built from 15 residues. The CDR3 here is CASGIAAGNSNEQFF. DNA for the CDR3: TGTGCCAGCGGGATAGCGGCAGGAAACTCCAATGAGCAGTTCTTC.